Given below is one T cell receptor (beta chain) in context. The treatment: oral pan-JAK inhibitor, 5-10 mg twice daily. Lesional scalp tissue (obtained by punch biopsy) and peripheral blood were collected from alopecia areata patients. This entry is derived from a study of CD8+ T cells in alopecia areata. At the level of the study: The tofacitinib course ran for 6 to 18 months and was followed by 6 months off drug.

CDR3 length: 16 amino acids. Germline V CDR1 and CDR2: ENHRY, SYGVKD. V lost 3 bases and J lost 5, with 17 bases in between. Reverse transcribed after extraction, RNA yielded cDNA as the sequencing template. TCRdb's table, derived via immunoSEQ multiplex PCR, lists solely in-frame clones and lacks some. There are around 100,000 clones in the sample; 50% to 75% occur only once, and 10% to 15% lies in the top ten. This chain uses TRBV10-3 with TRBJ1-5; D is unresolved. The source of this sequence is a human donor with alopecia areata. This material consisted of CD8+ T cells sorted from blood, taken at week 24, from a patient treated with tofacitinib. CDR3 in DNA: TGTGCCATCAGTGATAGCGAGGTCAAGTCAGATCAGCCCCAGCATTTT. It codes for CAISDSEVKSDQPQHF.